This note documents a single T cell receptor beta chain sequence. Its matching antigen is unknown. The authors produced TCR alpha and TCR beta cDNA libraries with sample barcodes and UMIs by 5'RACE using constant-segment primers. TCRdb re-called the 5' RACE reads through MiXCR, storing one row per CDR3 protein. The profile shows roughly 610,000 distinct CDR3 sequences, around 16% of them singletons. These data belong to a study of T-cell memory formation after mild COVID-19. Whole-study findings and limits: Some clones that responded turned up in pre-infection memory, which suggests that cross-reactive memory joined in. Among clones contracting day 15 to 85, CD4/CD8 was balanced, whereas later expanders leaned CD4+.

The ends were cut back, 2 bases at V and 7 bases at J, with 14 bases in the middle. Looked up from germline, CDR1 is MNHEY and CDR2 is SMNVEV (reference sequence). The CDR3 is made up of 14 amino acids. This sequence joins TRBV27 and TRBJ1-2; the D gene is possibly TRBD1 (5 bases). The sample consisted of PBMCs or a T cell subset sorted from them (not recorded which). This TCR came from an adult woman who had mild COVID-19 (a few samples of this study predate the infection). Cell type and time point are not known. CDR3 in DNA: TGTGCCAGCAGTTTAATGGGGACGGCTAGTGGCTACACCTTC. Translating it yields CASSLMGTASGYTF.